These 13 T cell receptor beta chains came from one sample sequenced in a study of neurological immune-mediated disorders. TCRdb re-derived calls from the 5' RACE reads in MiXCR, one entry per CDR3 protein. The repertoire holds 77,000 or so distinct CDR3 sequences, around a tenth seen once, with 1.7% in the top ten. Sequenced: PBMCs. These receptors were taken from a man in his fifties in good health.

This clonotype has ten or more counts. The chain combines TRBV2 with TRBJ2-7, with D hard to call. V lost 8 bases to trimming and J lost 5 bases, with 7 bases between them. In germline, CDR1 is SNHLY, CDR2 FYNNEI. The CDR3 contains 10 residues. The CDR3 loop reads CASRMNEQYF. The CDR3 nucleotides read TGTGCCAGCCGGATGAACGAGCAGTACTTC.

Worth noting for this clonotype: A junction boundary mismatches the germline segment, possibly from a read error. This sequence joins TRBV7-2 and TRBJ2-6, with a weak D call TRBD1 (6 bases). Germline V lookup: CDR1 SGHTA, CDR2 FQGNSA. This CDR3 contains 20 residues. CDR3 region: CANSLGSWGLVHSGANVLTF. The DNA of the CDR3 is TGTGCCAACAGCTTAGGGTCTTGGGGGCTCGTCCACTCTGGTGCCAACGTCCTGACTTTC.

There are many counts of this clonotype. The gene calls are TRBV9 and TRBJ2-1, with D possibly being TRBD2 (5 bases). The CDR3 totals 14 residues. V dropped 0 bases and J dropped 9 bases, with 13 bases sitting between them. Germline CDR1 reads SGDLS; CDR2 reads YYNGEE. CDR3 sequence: CASSVVSEAGEQFF. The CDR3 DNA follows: TGTGCCAGCAGCGTAGTATCTGAGGCGGGTGAGCAGTTCTTC.

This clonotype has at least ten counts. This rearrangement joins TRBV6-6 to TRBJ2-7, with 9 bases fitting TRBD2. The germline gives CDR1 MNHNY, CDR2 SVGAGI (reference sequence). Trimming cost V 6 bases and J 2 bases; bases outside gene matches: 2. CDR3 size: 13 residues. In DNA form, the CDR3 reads TGTGCCAGCAGGGCTAGCGGGGCCTACGAGCAGTACTTC. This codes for CASRASGAYEQYF.

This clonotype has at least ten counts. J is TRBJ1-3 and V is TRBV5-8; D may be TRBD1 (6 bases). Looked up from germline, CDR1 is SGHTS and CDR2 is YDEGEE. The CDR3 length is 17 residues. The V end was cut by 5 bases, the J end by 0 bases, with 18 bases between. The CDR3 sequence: CASRRDGQPFSGNTIYF. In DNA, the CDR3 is TGTGCCAGCAGGCGGGACGGACAGCCCTTCTCTGGAAACACCATATATTTT.

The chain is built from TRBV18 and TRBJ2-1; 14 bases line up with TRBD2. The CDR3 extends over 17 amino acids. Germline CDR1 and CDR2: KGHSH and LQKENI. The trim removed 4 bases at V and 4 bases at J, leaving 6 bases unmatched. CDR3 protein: CASSRPGLAGGYNEQFF. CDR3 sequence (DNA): TGTGCCAGCTCACGGCCCGGACTAGCGGGAGGTTACAATGAGCAGTTCTTC.

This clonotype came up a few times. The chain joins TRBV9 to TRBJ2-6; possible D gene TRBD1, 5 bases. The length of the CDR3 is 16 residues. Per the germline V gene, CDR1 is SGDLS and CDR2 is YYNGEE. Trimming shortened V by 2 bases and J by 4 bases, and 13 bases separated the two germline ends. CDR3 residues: CASSVPGMSGANVLTF. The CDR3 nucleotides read TGTGCCAGCAGCGTCCCAGGGATGAGCGGGGCCAACGTCCTGACTTTC.

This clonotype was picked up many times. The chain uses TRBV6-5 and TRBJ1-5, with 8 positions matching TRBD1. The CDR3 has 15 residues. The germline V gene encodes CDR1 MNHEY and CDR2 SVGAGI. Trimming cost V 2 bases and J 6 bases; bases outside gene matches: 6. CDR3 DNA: TGTGCCAGCAGTTACACCCAGGGGGCGGGTCAGCCCCAGCATTTT. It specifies CASSYTQGAGQPQHF.

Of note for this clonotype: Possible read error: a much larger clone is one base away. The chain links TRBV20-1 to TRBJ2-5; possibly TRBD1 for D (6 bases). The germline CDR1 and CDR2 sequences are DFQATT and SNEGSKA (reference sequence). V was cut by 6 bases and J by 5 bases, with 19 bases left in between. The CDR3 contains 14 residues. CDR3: CSADDTGLDETQYF. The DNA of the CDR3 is TGCAGTGCGGATGATACAGGGCTGGACGAGACCCAGTACTTC.

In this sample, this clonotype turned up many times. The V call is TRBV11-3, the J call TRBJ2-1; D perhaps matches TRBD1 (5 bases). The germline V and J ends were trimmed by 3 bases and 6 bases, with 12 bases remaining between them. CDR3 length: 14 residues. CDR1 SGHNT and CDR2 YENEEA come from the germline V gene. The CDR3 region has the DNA TGTGCCAGCAGCTTGGGGCTCTACGGCAATGAGCAGTTCTTC. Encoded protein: CASSLGLYGNEQFF.

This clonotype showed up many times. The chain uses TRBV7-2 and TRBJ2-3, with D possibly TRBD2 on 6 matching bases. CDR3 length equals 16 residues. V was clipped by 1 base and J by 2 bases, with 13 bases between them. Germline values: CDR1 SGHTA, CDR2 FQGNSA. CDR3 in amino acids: CASSLDRDFPTDTQYF. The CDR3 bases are TGTGCCAGCAGCTTAGACCGGGACTTTCCCACAGATACGCAGTATTTT. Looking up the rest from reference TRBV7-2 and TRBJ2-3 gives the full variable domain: GAGVSQSPSNKVTEKGKDVELRCDPISGHTALYWYRQSLGQGLEFLIYFQGNSAPDKSGLPSDRFSAERTGGSVSTLTIQRTQQEDSAVYLCASSLDRDFPTDTQYFGPGTRLTVL.

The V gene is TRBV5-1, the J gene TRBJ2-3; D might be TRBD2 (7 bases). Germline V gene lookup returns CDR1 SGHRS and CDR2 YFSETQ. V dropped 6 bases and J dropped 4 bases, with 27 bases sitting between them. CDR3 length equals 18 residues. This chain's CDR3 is CASIFKTSGGANPDTQYF. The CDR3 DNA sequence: TGCGCCAGCATCTTTAAGACTAGTGGGGGGGCCAATCCAGATACGCAGTATTTT.

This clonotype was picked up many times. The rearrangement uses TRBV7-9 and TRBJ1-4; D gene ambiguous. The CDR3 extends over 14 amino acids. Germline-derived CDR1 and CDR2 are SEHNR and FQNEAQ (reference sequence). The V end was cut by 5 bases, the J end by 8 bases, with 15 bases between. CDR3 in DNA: TGTGCCAGCAGCATAGGACCCGAAGGGGAAAAACTGTTTTTT. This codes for CASSIGPEGEKLFF. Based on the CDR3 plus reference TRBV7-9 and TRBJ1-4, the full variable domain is DTGVSQNPRHKITKRGQNVTFRCDPISEHNRLYWYRQTLGQGPEFLTYFQNEAQLEKSRLLSDRFSAERPKGSFSTLEIQRTEQGDSAMYLCASSIGPEGEKLFFGSGTQLSVL.